This T cell receptor beta chain is drawn from a study of T cells in Graves' hyperthyroidism and ophthalmopathy. Study-wide context: Once the initial diagnosis was made, peripheral blood was obtained before any treatment.

PBMCs stemmed from approximately 9.1 ml fresh peripheral blood. Worth noting for this clonotype: Its specificity is unknown.

Authors of the study amplified TCR beta CDR3 regions from RNA transcripts. The study used the HTBI primer set for a first-round RT-PCR of the TCR CDR3. Via MiXCR, TCRdb re-called the multiplex PCR reads, giving one row per CDR3 protein. The sample includes hundreds of thousands of distinct CDR3 sequences, around 20% seen only once; the top ten take roughly a third. Study conclusions and caveats: Most thyroid clonotypes that were expanded above 0.001 also turned up in blood. In simple terms, a model built on 13 V-J features told ophthalmopathy apart from stable hyperthyroidism.

The CDR3 has 15 residues. Trimming removed 3 bases from V and 0 bases from J, with 10 bases in between. From germline, CDR1 is SGHKS and CDR2 YYEKEE (reference sequence). The sequence derives from a man between 25 and 39 years old with Graves' ophthalmopathy. The chain uses TRBV5-5 and TRBJ1-3; D unresolved. The sequencing input was blood. CDR3 DNA sequence: TGTGCCAGCAGCTCGCAAGACCACTCTGGAAACACCATATATTTT. Protein product: CASSSQDHSGNTIYF.